The 7 T cell receptor beta chains reported below all come from one sample, sequenced in a study of human T cells and chemical hapten exposure. Time point here: patch test 1, 2 weeks after DPC sensitization. Treatment in this sample: therapeutic diphenylcyclopropenone sensitization with weekly scalp DPC. TCRdb re-analysed the RACE reads in MiXCR, keeping a single row per CDR3 protein. The table records about 110,000 distinct CDR3 sequences, 8% to 13% of them present only once. Sequenced here: whole blood, sampled in connection with sensitization to the hapten diphenylcyclopropenone (DPC). These receptors all stem from a woman aged 35 to 49 with alopecia areata. Some clones in this sample may be carry-over from other donors' samples.

Details on this clonotype: A junction end diverges from the germline sequence, so it may reflect a read error. The chain uses TRBV28 and TRBJ2-1; 9 nucleotides match TRBD2. Germline CDR1 and CDR2: MDHEN and SYDVKM. This CDR3 comprises 13 residues. CDR3 protein: CAIKGGSGSSLVF. The CDR3 DNA reads as TGTGCCATCAAGGGCGGTAGCGGGAGCTCTCTAGTCTTC.

This clonotype was observed at least ten times. V is TRBV24-1 and J is TRBJ1-5; D uncertain. Deletions cut 4 bases from V and 4 bases from J, with 13 bases between. CDR1 is KGHDR, CDR2 SFDVKD, per germline. This CDR3 is built from 15 residues. The CDR3 DNA reads TGTGCCACCAGTGACACCGGACTGACAAATCAGCCCCAGCATTTT. It is translated as CATSDTGLTNQPQHF.

This clonotype was recorded at least ten times. The chain combines TRBV12-3 or TRBV12-4 with TRBJ1-5, with 7 positions matching TRBD1. V shed 6 bases, J shed 3 bases, and the junction held 2 bases outside the gene matches. The CDR3 runs 13 residues. This CDR3 is CASRGTVNQPQHF. The CDR3 DNA follows: TGTGCCAGCAGGGGGACAGTCAATCAGCCCCAGCATTTT.

The rearrangement joins TRBV4-3 to TRBJ1-1, with 7 positions matching TRBD1. V lost 4 bases and J lost 9; bases outside the gene matches: 8. Germline V gene lookup returns CDR1 LGHNA and CDR2 YSLEER. This CDR3 spans 13 amino acids. This CDR3 is CASSPSQGLQAFF. DNA of the CDR3: TGCGCCAGCAGCCCCTCACAGGGGTTACAAGCTTTCTTT.

The chain has TRBV7-6 and TRBJ1-1; the D is unclear. Germline lookup yields CDR1 SGHVS and CDR2 FNYEAQ. This CDR3 contains 13 residues. The V gene lost 6 bases and the J gene lost 2 bases, with 10 bases spanning the gap. The CDR3 DNA sequence: TGTGCCAGCAGGCCCCCAGCCAACACTGAAGCTTTCTTT. Its translation: CASRPPANTEAFF.

This clonotype has a handful of counts. The gene calls are TRBV12-3 or TRBV12-4 and TRBJ1-2; 12 bases fit TRBD1. Trimming took 3 bases from V and 6 from J; bases not matched to a gene: 8. The CDR3 has 16 residues. The chain's CDR3 is CASSFTLGTGGDGYTF. CDR3 nucleotides: TGTGCCAGCAGTTTTACGTTAGGGACAGGGGGCGATGGCTACACCTTC.

This clonotype occurred a few times. V gene TRBV7-2 combines with J gene TRBJ2-3, with no clear D. CDR1 is SGHTA, CDR2 FQGNSA, per germline. The CDR3 contains 15 residues. Trimming removed 4 bases from V and 0 bases from J, with 11 bases in between. The CDR3 protein is CASSSTAMSTDTQYF. The CDR3 nucleotides read TGTGCCAGCAGCTCCACAGCGATGAGCACAGATACGCAGTATTTT.